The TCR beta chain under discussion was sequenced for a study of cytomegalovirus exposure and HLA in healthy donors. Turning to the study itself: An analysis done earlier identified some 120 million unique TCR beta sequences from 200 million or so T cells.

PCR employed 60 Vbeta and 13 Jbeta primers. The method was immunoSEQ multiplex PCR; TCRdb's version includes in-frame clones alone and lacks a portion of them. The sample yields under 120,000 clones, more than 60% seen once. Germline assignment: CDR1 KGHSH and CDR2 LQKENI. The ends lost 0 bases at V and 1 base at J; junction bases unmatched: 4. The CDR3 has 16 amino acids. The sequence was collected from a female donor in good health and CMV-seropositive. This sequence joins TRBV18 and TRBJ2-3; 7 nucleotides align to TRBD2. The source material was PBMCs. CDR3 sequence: CASSPPTGGGTDTQYF. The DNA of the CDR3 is TGTGCCAGCTCACCACCCACGGGAGGAGGCACAGATACGCAGTATTTT.